This T cell receptor beta chain was sequenced in a study of T cell responses to AZD1222 COVID-19 vaccine. Sequencing was performed with immunoSEQ multiplex PCR; in TCRdb, only in-frame clones are kept and a portion is missing. The table includes 120,000 or so clones, approximately 91% detected once. CDR1 is SGHTA, CDR2 FQGNSA, per germline. With V trimmed by 5 bases and J by 10 bases, 10 bases remained unmatched. The CDR3 runs 14 residues. This sequence joins TRBV7-2 and TRBJ2-5; 10 nucleotides match TRBD1. The receptor was isolated from an adult in good health. The material was peripheral blood, obtained on day 0 of AZD1222 vaccination. CDR3 sequence reads: CASSLGQGEEGQYF. The CDR3 DNA reads as TGTGCCAGCAGCCTAGGACAGGGGGAAGAGGGCCAGTACTTC.